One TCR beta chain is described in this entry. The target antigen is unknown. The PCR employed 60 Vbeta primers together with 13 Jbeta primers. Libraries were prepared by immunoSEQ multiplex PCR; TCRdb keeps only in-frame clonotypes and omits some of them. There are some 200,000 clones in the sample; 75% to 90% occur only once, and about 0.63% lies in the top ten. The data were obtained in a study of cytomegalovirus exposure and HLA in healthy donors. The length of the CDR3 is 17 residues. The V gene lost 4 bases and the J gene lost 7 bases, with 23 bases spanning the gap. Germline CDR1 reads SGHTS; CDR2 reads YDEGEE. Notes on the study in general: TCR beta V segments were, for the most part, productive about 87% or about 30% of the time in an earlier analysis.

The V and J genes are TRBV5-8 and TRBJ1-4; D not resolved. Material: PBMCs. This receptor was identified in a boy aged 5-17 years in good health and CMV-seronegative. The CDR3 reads CASSVHREHARSEKLFF. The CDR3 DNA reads TGTGCCAGCAGCGTCCACCGGGAGCACGCCAGGAGTGAAAAACTGTTTTTT.